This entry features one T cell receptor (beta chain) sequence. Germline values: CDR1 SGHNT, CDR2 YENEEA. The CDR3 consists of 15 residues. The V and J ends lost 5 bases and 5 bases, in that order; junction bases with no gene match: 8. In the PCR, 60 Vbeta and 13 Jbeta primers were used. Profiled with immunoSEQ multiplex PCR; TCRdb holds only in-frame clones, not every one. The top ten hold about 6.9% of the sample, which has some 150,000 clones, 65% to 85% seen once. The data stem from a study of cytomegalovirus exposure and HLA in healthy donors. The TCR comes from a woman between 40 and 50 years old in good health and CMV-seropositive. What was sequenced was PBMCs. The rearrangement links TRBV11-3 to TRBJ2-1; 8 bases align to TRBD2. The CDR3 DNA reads TGTGCCAGCAGCAAATATAGCGGGGAAAACAATGAGCAGTTCTTC. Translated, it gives CASSKYSGENNEQFF.